Listed here are 30 T cell receptor beta chains from one sample, sequenced in a study of OX40 agonist ivuxolimab in advanced cancers. Sequencing used immunoSEQ multiplex PCR; TCRdb keeps in-frame clones, though not all of them. The sample lists 60,000 to 70,000 clones; approximately 85% were seen once. The sequencing used CD4+ or CD8+ T cells sorted from blood, collected in a trial of the OX40 agonist ivuxolimab. Receptor source: an adult with an advanced solid tumor such as melanoma, head and neck, liver or kidney cancer.

V usage is TRBV28 and J usage is TRBJ2-7, with 7 bases that match TRBD1. With V trimmed by 1 base and J by 3 bases, 3 bases remained unmatched. The CDR3 is 14 amino acids. From germline, CDR1 is MDHEN and CDR2 SYDVKM. CDR3: CASSLSGQHYEQYV. The CDR3 bases are TGTGCCAGCAGTTTATCGGGACAGCACTACGAGCAGTACGTC.

The CDR3 bases are TGTGCCAGCAGCTTAGTTTCGACAGGGGATCAGCCCCAGCATTTT. Translation gives CASSLVSTGDQPQHF. V usage is TRBV7-2 and J usage is TRBJ1-5; TRBD1 matches at 8 bases. Germline trimming cut 1 base from V and 5 bases from J; bases unmatched to any gene: 4. The CDR3 length is 15 residues. Per germline, CDR1 SGHTA and CDR2 FQGNSA.

The CDR3 region has the DNA TGCGCCAGCAGCGCTTCAGTTACCTCTGGAAACACCATATATTTT. Protein: CASSASVTSGNTIYF. The J gene is TRBJ1-3, the V gene TRBV5-1; unclear D gene. Trimming removed 4 bases at V and 0 bases at J, with 11 bases between. Looked up from germline, CDR1 is SGHRS and CDR2 is YFSETQ. The CDR3 is made up of 15 amino acids. Drawing the rest from reference TRBV5-1 and TRBJ1-3, the complete variable domain is KAGVTQTPRYLIKTRGQQVTLSCSPISGHRSVSWYQQTPGQGLQFLFEYFSETQRNKGNFPGRFSGRQFSNSRSEMNVSTLELGDSALYLCASSASVTSGNTIYFGEGSWLTVV.

The chain employs TRBV19 and TRBJ2-1; 11 bases fit TRBD1. V lost 5 bases, J lost 1 base, and 4 bases stayed unmatched. This CDR3 region has 16 residues. Germline CDR1 and CDR2: LNHDA and SQIVND (reference sequence). CDR3 DNA: TGTGCCAGTAGTGCCGGGGACAGGGGGTCCTACAATGAGCAGTTCTTC. Translated, it gives CASSAGDRGSYNEQFF.

The rearrangement links TRBV15 to TRBJ2-3; a weak D match, TRBD2 (7 bases). Germline loops: CDR1 LNHNV, CDR2 YYDKDF (reference sequence). The CDR3 consists of 15 residues. Between the trimmed V and J ends, which lost 0 bases and 4 bases, there was a span of 11 bases. This CDR3 reads CATSRDRGGPDTQYF. The DNA of the CDR3 is TGTGCCACCAGCAGAGATAGGGGGGGGCCAGATACGCAGTATTTT.

The rearrangement uses TRBV7-2 and TRBJ2-1, with D possibly called TRBD1 or TRBD2 (6 bases each). V was pared by 5 bases and J by 12 bases, with 17 bases between. Looked up from germline, CDR1 is SGHTA and CDR2 is FQGNSA. This CDR3 is built from 13 residues. The CDR3 nucleotides read TGTGCCAGCAGCCCCCTTACGGGGGCGAGGCAGTTCTTC. The encoded protein is CASSPLTGARQFF.

J is TRBJ2-7 and V is TRBV5-1; 9 bases align to TRBD1. CDR1 is SGHRS and CDR2 is YFSETQ in the germline V gene. This CDR3 is built from 14 residues. The V and J ends lost 2 bases and 2 bases, in that order; junction bases with no gene match: 2. CDR3 nucleotides: TGCGCCAGCAGCTTAACAGGGGGCCCCTACGAGCAGTACTTC. Amino acid sequence: CASSLTGGPYEQYF.

This clone showed up just a few times. The V and J genes are TRBV2 and TRBJ1-1; TRBD1 matches at 7 bases. The CDR3 has 15 residues. V trimming: 6 bases; J trimming: 1 base; junction bases outside the gene matches: 8. The germline CDR1 and CDR2 sequences are SNHLY and FYNNEI. The CDR3 nucleotides are TGTGCCAGCAGGGGGGCAGGGGGTTGGAACACTGAAGCTTTCTTT. Protein product: CASRGAGGWNTEAFF.

This chain uses TRBV10-3 with TRBJ1-1; TRBD1 is a possible D gene (6 bases). With 7 bases removed from V and 4 bases from J, the gap between germline ends came to 13 bases. The germline gives CDR1 ENHRY, CDR2 SYGVKD. The CDR3 loop spans 13 amino acids. As DNA, the CDR3 is TGTGCCATCAACCCAGGGGAAAGCACTGAAGCTTTCTTT. Its translation: CAINPGESTEAFF.

The rearrangement uses TRBV7-9 and TRBJ1-1; D gene unclear. This CDR3 contains 12 residues. CDR1 and CDR2 from the germline V gene are SEHNR and FQNEAQ (reference sequence). Trimming removed 7 bases from V and 2 bases from J, with 8 bases in between. In DNA, the CDR3 is TGTGCCAGCACCGGATTAAACACTGAAGCTTTCTTT. Amino acid sequence: CASTGLNTEAFF.

J is TRBJ2-5 and V is TRBV29-1, with D maybe TRBD1 (5 bases). The CDR3 has 14 residues. V lost 1 base and J 2 bases, leaving 11 bases between the germline ends. Germline values: CDR1 SQVTM, CDR2 ANQGSEA. CDR3 sequence reads: CSVEGGRVQETQYF. The CDR3 DNA is TGCAGCGTTGAAGGCGGCAGGGTACAAGAGACCCAGTACTTC.

The chain links TRBV5-4 to TRBJ1-2, with unresolved D. CDR3 length equals 13 residues. CDR1 and CDR2 (germline): SGHNT, YYREEE (reference sequence). The V end lost 4 bases, the J end lost 5 bases, and 12 bases lay between the germline ends. CDR3 sequence: CASSQDGLYGYTF. The CDR3 DNA is TGTGCCAGCAGCCAAGACGGCCTATATGGCTACACCTTC.

The chain recombines TRBV5-1 with TRBJ2-4, with TRBD2 identical over 10 bases. The CDR3 contains 15 residues. Germline-derived CDR1 and CDR2 are SGHRS and YFSETQ. Trimming cost V 4 bases and J 7 bases; bases outside gene matches: 8. The CDR3 region is CASSQISGGPNIQYF. The DNA of the CDR3 is TGCGCCAGCAGCCAAATTAGCGGGGGGCCCAACATTCAGTACTTC.

The V gene is TRBV18, the J gene TRBJ1-1, with a possible D match to TRBD1 (6 bases). Germline-derived CDR1 and CDR2 are KGHSH and LQKENI. Between the trimmed V and J ends, which lost 2 bases and 11 bases, there was a span of 15 bases. The length of the CDR3 is 13 residues. DNA of the CDR3: TGTGCCAGCTCACCAATGGGGACAAGGGATGCTTTCTTT. It is translated as CASSPMGTRDAFF.

In its sample, this clone was seen a few times. The gene calls are TRBV5-4 and TRBJ2-6, with D tentatively TRBD1 (5 bases). Looked up from germline, CDR1 is SGHNT and CDR2 is YYREEE (reference sequence). Trimming removed 9 bases at V and 2 bases at J, with 15 bases between. The CDR3 contains 15 residues. The CDR3 is CAIMAAGPGANVLTF. CDR3 nucleotides: TGTGCCATCATGGCTGCAGGGCCTGGGGCCAACGTCCTGACTTTC. The full variable domain, rest sourced from reference TRBV5-4 and TRBJ2-6, is ETGVTQSPTHLIKTRGQQVTLRCSSQSGHNTVSWYQQALGQGPQFIFQYYREEENGRGNFPPRFSGLQFPNYSSELNVNALELDDSALYLCAIMAAGPGANVLTFGAGSRLTVL.

CDR3 in DNA: TGTGCCAGCAGTCTAAACAATGAGCAGTTCTTC. Encoded protein: CASSLNNEQFF. The chain uses TRBV2 and TRBJ2-1, with D unclear. The V end was cut by 5 bases, the J end by 5 bases, with 4 bases between. This CDR3 contains 11 residues. Germline assignment: CDR1 SNHLY and CDR2 FYNNEI.

The CDR3 here is CASSRGLNYEQYV. CDR3 DNA: TGTGCCAGCAGTCGGGGCCTGAACTACGAGCAGTACGTC. The chain uses TRBV6-1 and TRBJ2-7; the D call may be TRBD1 or TRBD2 (5 bases each). Per germline, CDR1 MNHNS and CDR2 SASEGT. The CDR3 runs to 13 residues. The ends were cut back, 5 bases at V and 3 bases at J, with 11 bases in the middle.

The chain uses TRBV7-9 and TRBJ2-7; D uncertain. Germline lookup yields CDR1 SEHNR and CDR2 FQNEAQ (reference sequence). V was trimmed by 8 bases and J by 4 bases, leaving 15 bases between them. This CDR3 has 13 residues. The CDR3 sequence is CASGPTPSYEQYF. The CDR3 DNA follows: TGTGCCAGCGGCCCCACACCCAGTTACGAGCAGTACTTC.

J is TRBJ1-1 and V is TRBV27, with D possibly being TRBD1 (6 bases). This CDR3 is built from 14 residues. V was clipped by 2 bases and J by 1 base, with 8 bases between them. Per the germline V gene, CDR1 is MNHEY and CDR2 is SMNVEV (reference sequence). The CDR3 loop is CASSLVTGNTEAFF. CDR3 nucleotide sequence: TGTGCCAGCAGTTTAGTGACAGGGAACACTGAAGCTTTCTTT.

The rearrangement joins TRBV29-1 to TRBJ2-1; 8 bases line up with TRBD2. This CDR3 contains 12 residues. Trimming at V came to 1 base and at J to 16 bases, leaving 9 bases not matched to a gene. Germline values: CDR1 SQVTM, CDR2 ANQGSEA. The CDR3 sequence is CSVEGVGTSSFF. DNA for the CDR3: TGCAGCGTTGAAGGGGTGGGGACTAGTAGTTTCTTC.

This clone was observed once. The chain has TRBV5-8 and TRBJ2-3, with 8 positions matching TRBD1. Unmatched junction bases numbered 5, after V lost 3 bases and J lost 2 bases. Germline assignment: CDR1 SGHTS and CDR2 YDEGEE. The CDR3 totals 15 residues. This chain's CDR3 is CASSSDRVATDTQYF. The CDR3 DNA sequence: TGTGCCAGCAGCTCGGACAGGGTGGCCACAGATACGCAGTATTTT.

CDR3 DNA sequence: TGTGCCAGCACCAGGGTCCACGCTGGAAACACCATATATTTT. Its translation: CASTRVHAGNTIYF. V and J are TRBV21-1 and TRBJ1-3; no DNA check was done on the table's D call, TRBD1. TRBV21-1 is a known pseudogene. This CDR3 is 14 amino acids long.

At least ten counts were recorded for this clone. The chain joins TRBV7-2 to TRBJ2-5; D gene uncertain. The CDR3 spans 13 residues. V was cut by 1 base and J by 5 bases, with 8 bases left in between. The germline V gene has CDR1 SGHTA and CDR2 FQGNSA. CDR3: CASSLELGETQYF. In DNA, the CDR3 is TGTGCCAGCAGCTTAGAGCTGGGGGAGACCCAGTACTTC.

The chain employs TRBV7-3 and TRBJ2-3; TRBD2 matches 7 bases. The germline gives CDR1 SGHTA, CDR2 FQGTGA. The CDR3 has 15 residues. Unmatched junction bases numbered 8, after V lost 3 bases and J lost 5 bases. Here the CDR3 reads CASSFSGRPLDTQYF. DNA of the CDR3: TGTGCCAGCAGCTTTTCCGGGAGGCCCTTAGATACGCAGTATTTT.

CDR3 in amino acids: CASSLDLAGAYEQYF. CDR3 in DNA: TGCGCCAGCAGCTTGGACCTAGCGGGGGCGTACGAGCAGTACTTC. This sequence joins TRBV5-1 and TRBJ2-7, with 10 bases lining up with TRBD2. CDR1 SGHRS and CDR2 YFSETQ come from the germline V gene. With V trimmed by 0 bases and J by 4 bases, 4 bases remained unmatched. This CDR3 contains 15 residues.

This clone has only a few counts. This rearrangement joins TRBV14 to TRBJ2-7; the D gene is possibly TRBD1 (7 bases). Trimming pared 1 base from V and 1 base from J, leaving 17 bases between. CDR3 length: 17 residues. Per the germline V gene, CDR1 is SGHDN and CDR2 is FVKESK. The CDR3 sequence: CASSQASSDRDSYEQYF. CDR3 in DNA: TGTGCCAGCAGCCAAGCCTCTAGCGACAGGGATTCCTACGAGCAGTACTTC.

V usage is TRBV28 and J usage is TRBJ2-5; 12 bases fit TRBD1. Germline trimming cut 5 bases from V and 5 bases from J; bases unmatched to any gene: 9. Germline V CDR1 and CDR2: MDHEN, SYDVKM. CDR3 length: 16 amino acids. The CDR3 loop is CASSTGTGGARETQYF. CDR3 sequence (DNA): TGTGCCAGCAGTACCGGGACAGGGGGCGCCCGGGAGACCCAGTACTTC.

The gene calls are TRBV11-3 and TRBJ2-1; 13 positions agree with TRBD2. The CDR3 spans 17 residues. The germline gives CDR1 SGHNT, CDR2 YENEEA. V gave up 1 base and J gave up 8 bases; unmatched junction bases: 8. CDR3 residues: CASSLVGGLAGAHEQFF. The CDR3 bases are TGTGCCAGCAGCTTAGTTGGAGGACTAGCGGGAGCCCATGAGCAGTTCTTC.

The rearrangement joins TRBV19 to TRBJ2-1; D is undetermined. The CDR3 covers 16 residues. V was cut by 0 bases and J by 2 bases, with 11 bases left in between. In germline, CDR1 is LNHDA, CDR2 SQIVND (reference sequence). The CDR3, as DNA: TGTGCCAGTAGTATAGATCTGGACGTTCCCTACAATGAGCAGTTCTTC. This translates into CASSIDLDVPYNEQFF.

The V and J genes are TRBV5-1 and TRBJ1-2, with a weak D call TRBD1 (5 bases). The CDR3 has 14 amino acids. The V gene's germline CDR1 is SGHRS and CDR2 YFSETQ. The V end lost 1 base, the J end lost 4 bases, and 11 bases lay between the germline ends. CDR3 sequence: CASSLSRGVYGYTF. The CDR3 coding sequence is TGCGCCAGCAGCTTGAGCCGGGGGGTCTATGGCTACACCTTC.